The following is a T cell receptor (beta chain) sequence with its context. The sample belongs to a study of blood T cell repertoires in COVID-19. Study background: COVID-19 samples collected from the United States, Italy and Spain covered acute and convalescent phases.

The J segment lost 4 bases and the V segment lost 3 bases, leaving 9 bases of the junction unmatched. The CDR3 covers 17 residues. The germline gives CDR1 LNHDA, CDR2 SQIVND (reference sequence). In the study's own analysis: The authors estimated nucleated cell counts from reference gene primer amplification. Profiled with immunoSEQ multiplex PCR; TCRdb holds only in-frame clones, not every one. For V, J and clone size, that table is used; D and trimming come from the DNA. The sample has more than 70,000 clones; about 88% are singletons. Sequencing was done on a sample of peripheral blood. The clonotype was recovered from a woman older than 75 with acute or convalescent COVID-19. The chain carries TRBV19 and TRBJ1-4, with 9 nucleotides matching TRBD1. The CDR3: CASSMVGTGPINEKLFF. Here the CDR3 DNA reads TGTGCCAGTAGTATGGTCGGGACAGGGCCAATTAATGAAAAACTGTTTTTT.